The 4 T cell receptor beta chains in this list originate from one sample, sequenced in a study of cytomegalovirus exposure and HLA in healthy donors. A multiplex PCR was run with 60 Vbeta primers and 13 Jbeta primers. Profiling relied on immunoSEQ multiplex PCR, and the TCRdb table lists in-frame clones only, not all of them. Among about 100,000 clones listed, about 80% were seen once. Sequencing was carried out using PBMCs. The source is a man aged 35-49 years in good health and CMV-seropositive.

This clone was counted between two and nine times. The rearrangement uses TRBV10-3 and TRBJ2-7; 9 nucleotides align to TRBD2. V gave up 4 bases and J gave up 4 bases; unmatched junction bases: 11. The CDR3 extends over 16 amino acids. The germline CDR1 and CDR2 sequences are ENHRY and SYGVKD. The CDR3 sequence is CAISGRAGGPSYEQYF. CDR3 sequence (DNA): TGTGCCATCAGTGGAAGGGCGGGAGGGCCCTCTTACGAGCAGTACTTC.

This clone was observed a few times. The chain recombines TRBV7-2 with TRBJ2-1, with 15 bases matching TRBD2. The trim removed 4 bases at V and 7 bases at J, leaving 5 bases unmatched. The CDR3 has 16 amino acids. In germline, CDR1 is SGHTA, CDR2 FQGNSA. DNA for the CDR3: TGTGCCAGCAGCTATGGACTAGCGGGGGGGCTTAATGAGCAGTTCTTC. Encoded protein: CASSYGLAGGLNEQFF.

This clone showed up just once. The genes are TRBV7-3 and TRBJ2-3; D gene uncertain. CDR1 is SGHTA and CDR2 is FQGTGA in the germline V gene. The V end was cut by 5 bases, the J end by 5 bases, with 11 bases between. CDR3 length: 13 residues. Written as DNA, the CDR3 is TGTGCCAGCAGCCTAATAGCTGGAGATACGCAGTATTTT. It yields the protein CASSLIAGDTQYF.

The chain joins TRBV6-1 to TRBJ1-2; D not certain. Germline V CDR1 and CDR2: MNHNS, SASEGT. The germline V and J ends were trimmed by 7 bases and 14 bases, with 11 bases remaining between them. The CDR3 is 9 residues long. CDR3 DNA sequence: TGTGCCAGCACCCCGGGGTTTACCTTC. Its protein product is CASTPGFTF.